Detailed here is one T cell receptor beta chain. Its antigen is not known. Donors in the study were healthy people who gave bone marrow. PCR primers comprised 60 Vbeta and 13 Jbeta primers. Sequenced by immunoSEQ multiplex PCR; TCRdb stores in-frame clones only, minus some. This table has 110,000 to 150,000 clones, roughly 80% appearing once. This specimen belongs to a study of cytomegalovirus exposure and HLA in healthy donors. Study-wide findings and caveats: Altogether, more than 150 TCR beta chains were recorded as cytomegalovirus-associated.

The CDR3 has 15 amino acids. Unmatched junction bases numbered 9, after V lost 4 bases and J lost 4 bases. The germline gives CDR1 SEHNR, CDR2 FQNEAQ (reference sequence). This receptor was identified in a female donor in good health and CMV-seronegative. V usage is TRBV7-9 and J usage is TRBJ1-1; 7 nucleotides agree with TRBD1. Sequenced: PBMCs. The CDR3 spells CASSYGDRVGTEAFF. The CDR3 nucleotides read TGTGCCAGCAGCTACGGCGACAGGGTAGGCACTGAAGCTTTCTTT.